The clone carrying this T cell receptor beta chain is a singleton in its sample. Per the germline V gene, CDR1 is LNHDA and CDR2 is SQIVND (reference sequence). V lost 5 bases to trimming and J lost 11 bases; unmatched junction nucleotides: 17. The length of the CDR3 is 16 residues. The sample originates from a study of PD-1 blockade in classical Hodgkin lymphoma. Overall study: A 3 mg/kg intravenous dose of nivolumab was received by patients every 2 weeks.

Generated by immunoSEQ multiplex PCR, the TCRdb table keeps only in-frame clones and is missing some. Of about 58,000 clones listed, 80% to 95% are singletons. There was relapse after autologous stem cell transplantation in every patient, and there was variation in brentuximab vedotin exposure. The receptor was derived from a human donor with classical Hodgkin lymphoma. The chain employs TRBV19 and TRBJ2-5; 10 positions match TRBD2. Sequenced here: peripheral blood mononuclear cells (PBMCs), sampled before the second cycle of nivolumab. Here the CDR3 reads CASSLTNLAGASEQYF. The CDR3 DNA follows: TGTGCCAGTAGTCTAACCAATCTAGCGGGAGCCAGTGAGCAGTACTTC.